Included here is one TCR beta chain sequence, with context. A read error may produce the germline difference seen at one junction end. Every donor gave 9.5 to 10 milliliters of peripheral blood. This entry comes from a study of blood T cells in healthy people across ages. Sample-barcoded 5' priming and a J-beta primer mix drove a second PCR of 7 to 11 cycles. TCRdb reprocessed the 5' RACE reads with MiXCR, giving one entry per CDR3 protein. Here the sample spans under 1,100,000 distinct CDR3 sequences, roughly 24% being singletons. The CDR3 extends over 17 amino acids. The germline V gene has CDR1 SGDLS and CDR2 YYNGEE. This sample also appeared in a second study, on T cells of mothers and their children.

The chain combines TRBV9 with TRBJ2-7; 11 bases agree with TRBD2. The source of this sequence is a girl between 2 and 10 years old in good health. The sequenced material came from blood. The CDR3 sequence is CASSERRVTSGSYERYF. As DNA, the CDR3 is TGTGCCAGCAGCGAGCGGAGGGTTACTAGCGGGAGTTACGAGCGGTACTTC.